The present TCR beta chain was sequenced within a study of early T cells in non-severe SARS-CoV-2 infection (dated by TCRdb to the early 2020s). With regard to the full study: TCR sequencing used bulk RNA from unsorted whole blood, so alpha and beta chains could not be paired. Study-wide findings and limitations: VDJdb matching was skewed toward anti-spike CD8 responses and likely underestimated virus-specific expansions, missing private and CD4 specificities.

This clonotype showed up just a few times. The antigen this receptor binds is unknown. Base qualities were left out, and no much larger clone turns up one base away. The method was 5' RACE. Instrument used: NextSeq 500. In the TCR library protocol, unique molecular identifiers were attached to individual cDNA molecules to correct for PCR bias and sequencing error. TCR alpha and beta chains were both sequenced, and the abundances of alpha and beta sequences in each sample were closely correlated with each other. In the paper's pipeline: Decombinator V4 was used to annotate TCR sequences for V gene, J gene and CDR3. TCRs were defined as expanded if a significant change between any two time points was detected under a Poisson model with p below 0.0001. Abundances of TCRs were expressed as counts per million after normalisation to the total number of TCRs sequenced in each sample. TRAV1-2 paired with TRAJ12, TRAJ20 or TRAJ33 defined MAIT TCRs, while TRAV10 paired with TRAJ18 defined iNKT TCRs. VDJdb, accessed 1 November 2021, was searched for CMV, EBV and SARS-CoV-2 annotated TCRs, with TCRs annotated for multiple antigens excluded. TCRdb's own reprocessing of the public reads used fastp at Q25 and MiXCR and kept productive beta chains. One record per CDR3 amino acid sequence lists the most common genes and DNA. TCRdb, rather than the study authors, made the V and J calls. The sample records 70,000 to 90,000 distinct CDR3 sequences, more than 13% of which are singletons. Around 5.8% of the sample is held by the ten biggest clonotypes.

The CDR3 has 16 amino acids, counting the end cysteine and phenylalanine. Left in the record is the CDR3 DNA by itself, 48 bases read in frame from the first base. Reading the germline V gene gives CDR1 SGHVS and CDR2 FQNEAQ. V has 3 bases trimmed and J has 5 bases trimmed; junction bases matching no gene number 12. A case-control design nested within a healthcare worker cohort in London, UK, was used, with weekly nasopharyngeal swab PCR tests and blood sampling performed. Healthcare workers were enrolled in the week of the UK lockdown, from 23 to 31 March 2020, and were followed every week for up to roughly 15 weeks.

The source material was whole blood. The origin of this receptor is an adult who was a healthcare worker with PCR-confirmed SARS-CoV-2 infection or an uninfected control (not recorded which). The rearranged chain carries TRBV7-8 and TRBJ2-5, with 7 middle bases fitting TRBD2. At the DNA level, the sequence is TGTGCCAGCAGCTTCCGACTAGCCCTCTGGGGGGAGACCCAGTACTTC. This encodes CASSFRLALWGETQYF.